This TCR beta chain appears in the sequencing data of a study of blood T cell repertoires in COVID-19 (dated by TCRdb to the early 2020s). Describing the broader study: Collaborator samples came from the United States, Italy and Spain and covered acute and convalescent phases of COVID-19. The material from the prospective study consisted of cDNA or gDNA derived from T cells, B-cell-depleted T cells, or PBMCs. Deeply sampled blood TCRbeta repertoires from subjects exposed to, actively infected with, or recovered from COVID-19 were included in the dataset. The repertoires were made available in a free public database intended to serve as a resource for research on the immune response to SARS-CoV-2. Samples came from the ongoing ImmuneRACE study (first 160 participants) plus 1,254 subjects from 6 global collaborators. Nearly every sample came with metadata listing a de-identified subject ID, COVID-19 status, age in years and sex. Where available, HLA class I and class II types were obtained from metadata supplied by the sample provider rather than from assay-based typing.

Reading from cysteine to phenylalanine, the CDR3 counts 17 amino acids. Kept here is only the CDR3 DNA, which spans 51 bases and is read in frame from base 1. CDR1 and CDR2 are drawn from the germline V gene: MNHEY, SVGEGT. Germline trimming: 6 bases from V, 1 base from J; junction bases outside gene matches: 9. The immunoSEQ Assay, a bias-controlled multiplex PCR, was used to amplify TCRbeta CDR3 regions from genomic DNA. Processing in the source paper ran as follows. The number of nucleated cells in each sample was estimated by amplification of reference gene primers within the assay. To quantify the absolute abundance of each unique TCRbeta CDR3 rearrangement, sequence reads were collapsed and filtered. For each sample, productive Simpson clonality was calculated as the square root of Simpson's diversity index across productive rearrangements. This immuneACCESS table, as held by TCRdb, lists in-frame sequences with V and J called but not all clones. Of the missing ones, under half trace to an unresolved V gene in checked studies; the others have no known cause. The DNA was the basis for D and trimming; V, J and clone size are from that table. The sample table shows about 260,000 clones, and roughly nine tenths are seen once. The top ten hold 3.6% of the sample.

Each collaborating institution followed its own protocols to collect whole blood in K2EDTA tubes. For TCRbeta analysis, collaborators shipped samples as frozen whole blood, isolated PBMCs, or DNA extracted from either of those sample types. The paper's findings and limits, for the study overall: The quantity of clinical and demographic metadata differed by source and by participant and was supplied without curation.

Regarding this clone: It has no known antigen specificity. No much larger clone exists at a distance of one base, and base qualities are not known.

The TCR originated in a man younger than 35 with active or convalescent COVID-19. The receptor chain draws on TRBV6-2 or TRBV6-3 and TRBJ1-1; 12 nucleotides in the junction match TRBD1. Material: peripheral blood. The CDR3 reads CASSPRGTGGQNTEAFF. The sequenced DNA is TGTGCCAGCAGCCCCCGAGGGACAGGGGGCCAGAACACTGAAGCTTTCTTT.